The source of this TCR beta chain is a study of CD8 T cells in ankylosing spondylitis. From the 5' RACE reads, TCRdb called clonotypes with MiXCR, one entry per CDR3 protein. The sample gives a few hundred thousand distinct CDR3 sequences, 20% of which show up once; 7.8% is in the top ten. CDR3 size: 16 residues. Deletions cut 0 bases from V and 4 bases from J, with 13 bases between. Per germline, CDR1 SGHRS and CDR2 YFSETQ. The clonotype was recovered from a male donor with ankylosing spondylitis or in good health (not recorded which). V and J are TRBV5-1 and TRBJ2-2; a possible D gene is TRBD2 (6 bases). Source material: blood, either unsorted or a sorted T cell fraction (not recorded which). The DNA of the CDR3 is TGCGCCAGCAGCTTGGATCCGGGGGTGATCACCGGGGAGCTGTTTTTT. Its protein product is CASSLDPGVITGELFF.